The 27 T cell receptor beta chains reported below all come from one sample, sequenced in a study of blood T cell repertoires in COVID-19. Generated by immunoSEQ multiplex PCR, the TCRdb table keeps only in-frame clones and is missing some. This table has about 260,000 clones, approximately 86% appearing once. What was sequenced was peripheral blood. Receptor source: a woman aged 60-75 years with COVID-19, enrolled during active disease.

This sequence joins TRBV6-5 and TRBJ2-1, with 9 bases identical to TRBD2. The V gene's germline CDR1 is MNHEY and CDR2 SVGAGI. With 6 bases clipped from V and 6 bases from J, the junction kept 6 bases outside the gene matches. The CDR3 sequence is 14 residues long. In DNA form, the CDR3 reads TGTGCCAGCAGGTCGGGACTAGCCCGCAATGAGCAGTTCTTC. As protein: CASRSGLARNEQFF.

This chain links TRBV7-8 with TRBJ1-2; 8 bases fit TRBD1. This CDR3 comprises 16 residues. Germline loops: CDR1 SGHVS, CDR2 FQNEAQ. Germline trimming cut 2 bases from V and 3 bases from J; bases unmatched to any gene: 8. The DNA of the CDR3 is TGTGCCAGCAGCTTAAATCGGGCGGGACAGGACTATGGCTACACCTTC. Translating it yields CASSLNRAGQDYGYTF.

As concerns this clone: Other DNA sequences from this sample encode an identical CDR3 as well. The V gene is TRBV30, the J gene TRBJ1-5; TRBD1 matches 7 bases. The CDR3 extends over 13 amino acids. The germline gives CDR1 GTSNPN, CDR2 SVGIG (reference sequence). The V segment lost 1 base and the J segment 5 bases; nucleotides outside the gene matches: 2. DNA of the CDR3: TGTGCCTGGAGTGCCGACAGGGATCAGCCCCAGCATTTT. It specifies CAWSADRDQPQHF.

V and J are TRBV18 and TRBJ1-4; D not resolved. V was clipped by 1 base and J by 3 bases, with 18 bases between them. In germline, CDR1 is KGHSH, CDR2 LQKENI. CDR3 length equals 18 residues. Here the CDR3 DNA reads TGTGCCAGCTCACCACGGGTTGAGGCCAGAGCCTCTAATGAAAAACTGTTTTTT. This codes for CASSPRVEARASNEKLFF.

This chain uses TRBV28 with TRBJ2-1; D is undetermined. Germline CDR1 reads MDHEN; CDR2 reads SYDVKM. The V gene lost 2 bases and the J gene lost 7 bases, with 18 bases spanning the gap. CDR3 size: 16 residues. CDR3 region: CASSLRGGASLNEQFF. CDR3 nucleotides: TGTGCCAGCAGTTTAAGAGGCGGCGCTAGTTTAAATGAGCAGTTCTTC.

V usage is TRBV28 and J usage is TRBJ1-5; 7 nucleotides align to TRBD1. The length of the CDR3 is 15 residues. Germline V lookup: CDR1 MDHEN, CDR2 SYDVKM. Trimming at V came to 7 bases and at J to 4 bases, leaving 10 bases not matched to a gene. CDR3 nucleotide sequence: TGTGCCAGCACCCGGGGACAGCGAATTAATCAGCCCCAGCATTTT. It is translated as CASTRGQRINQPQHF.

CDR3 region: CASSLSGAGVGGELFF. The CDR3 nucleotides read TGTGCCAGCAGCTTAAGCGGAGCGGGAGTGGGCGGGGAGCTGTTTTTT. The chain employs TRBV7-3 and TRBJ2-2, with 8 bases that match TRBD2. Per germline, CDR1 SGHTA and CDR2 FQGTGA. The CDR3 loop spans 16 amino acids. V was clipped by 1 base and J by 7 bases; unmatched bases: 8.

This rearrangement joins TRBV6-5 to TRBJ1-3; possibly TRBD1 for D (5 bases). The V and J ends lost 6 bases and 3 bases respectively, with 15 bases between them. The CDR3 is 15 residues long. Germline CDR1 MNHEY, CDR2 SVGAGI. The DNA of the CDR3 is TGTGCCAGCAGGTCGAGGGGAGGGAGTGGAAACACCATATATTTT. Encoded protein: CASRSRGGSGNTIYF.

The chain recombines TRBV29-1 with TRBJ1-4; D might be TRBD1 (6 bases). The V end was cut by 5 bases, the J end by 6 bases, with 19 bases between. The germline V gene has CDR1 SQVTM and CDR2 ANQGSEA. The CDR3 totals 15 residues. The CDR3: CSVRPGRGLDEKLFF. As DNA, the CDR3 is TGCAGCGTTAGACCTGGGCGGGGGCTTGATGAAAAACTGTTTTTT.

J is TRBJ1-4 and V is TRBV5-8, with TRBD1 identical over 7 bases. The CDR3 is 15 residues long. From germline, CDR1 is SGHTS and CDR2 YDEGEE. J gave up 7 bases and V 5 bases, and 11 bases lay outside the gene matches. CDR3 sequence reads: CASSPRRQGGEKLFF. The CDR3, as DNA: TGTGCCAGCAGTCCTCGAAGACAGGGAGGTGAAAAACTGTTTTTT.

The chain has TRBV4-2 and TRBJ2-1, with 11 positions matching TRBD2. The trim removed 3 bases at V and 6 bases at J, leaving 7 bases unmatched. The length of the CDR3 is 16 residues. CDR1 LGHNA and CDR2 YNFKEQ come from the germline V gene. DNA for the CDR3: TGTGCCAGCAGCCAGGACCCAACTAGCGGGAGCAATGAGCAGTTCTTC. This sequence encodes CASSQDPTSGSNEQFF.

The chain combines TRBV20-1 with TRBJ1-2; D remains unclear. Trimming pared 5 bases from V and 5 bases from J, leaving 9 bases between. Germline V gene lookup returns CDR1 DFQATT and CDR2 SNEGSKA (reference sequence). This CDR3 region has 11 residues. The CDR3 coding sequence is TGCAGTGCTTACAAGACATATGGCTACACCTTC. Translation gives CSAYKTYGYTF.

The chain joins TRBV28 to TRBJ1-1, with TRBD1 as a possible D gene (5 bases). CDR1 is MDHEN, CDR2 SYDVKM, per germline. This CDR3 spans 13 amino acids. Trimming cost V 3 bases and J 11 bases, with 16 bases left between them. The CDR3 coding sequence is TGTGCCAGCAGTTTCCGGGGGGATGCCGGGGCTTTCTTT. Its protein product is CASSFRGDAGAFF.

V usage is TRBV4-1 and J usage is TRBJ1-3, with a tentative D call TRBD1 (6 bases). Germline lookup yields CDR1 MGHRA and CDR2 YSYEKL. The CDR3 runs 17 residues. V lost 2 bases and J lost 4, with 18 bases in between. The CDR3 reads CASSQPTGKAFGNTIYF. Written as DNA, the CDR3 is TGCGCCAGCAGCCAACCGACAGGCAAGGCCTTCGGAAACACCATATATTTT.

The CDR3 DNA is TGTGCCAGCAGCCCAGGGGGACTAGCGGGAGGTTTATACAATGAGCAGTTCTTC. This translates into CASSPGGLAGGLYNEQFF. This chain joins TRBV5-4 and TRBJ2-1, with TRBD2 matching 15 bases. The J segment lost 4 bases and the V segment lost 4 bases, leaving 9 bases of the junction unmatched. The CDR3 length is 18 residues. Germline CDR1 reads SGHNT; CDR2 reads YYREEE (reference sequence).

The table lists this clone with a count of one. The chain carries TRBV5-1 and TRBJ2-5; unclear D gene. V gave up 4 bases and J gave up 1 base, with 11 bases separating them. This CDR3 comprises 14 residues. Germline CDR1 is SGHRS and CDR2 is YFSETQ. CDR3 bases: TGCGCCAGCAGCACCCCCGGGTCCCAAGAGACCCAGTACTTC. Its protein is CASSTPGSQETQYF.

The chain uses TRBV10-3 and TRBJ2-1; D is perhaps TRBD1 (6 bases). The CDR3 sequence is 15 residues long. CDR1 ENHRY and CDR2 SYGVKD come from the germline V gene. The V end lost 2 bases, the J end lost 7 bases, and 15 bases lay between the germline ends. The chain's CDR3 is CAISERQGRWNEQFF. CDR3 in DNA: TGTGCCATCAGTGAGCGGCAGGGGAGATGGAATGAGCAGTTCTTC.

The chain uses TRBV30 and TRBJ2-5; 11 nucleotides align to TRBD1. Germline V gene lookup returns CDR1 GTSNPN and CDR2 SVGIG (reference sequence). The V and J ends lost 8 bases and 4 bases, in that order; junction bases with no gene match: 9. The CDR3 contains 14 residues. The DNA for the CDR3 is TGTGCCGGACAGGGGGCTGGGCTCGGAGAGACCCAGTACTTC. Translation gives CAGQGAGLGETQYF.

The CDR3 sequence: CASRTGQAAREQYF. The CDR3 bases are TGTGCCAGCAGGACCGGACAGGCGGCGCGGGAGCAGTACTTC. This chain links TRBV6-5 with TRBJ2-7, with 7 bases fitting TRBD1. In germline, CDR1 is MNHEY, CDR2 SVGAGI. Unmatched junction bases numbered 12, after V lost 6 bases and J lost 7 bases. This CDR3 is 14 amino acids long.

This chain links TRBV13 with TRBJ1-5; a weak D match, TRBD1 (5 bases). The CDR3 length is 16 residues. Between the trimmed V and J ends, which lost 0 bases and 2 bases, there was a span of 11 bases. The V gene's germline CDR1 is PRHDT and CDR2 FYEKMQ (reference sequence). The CDR3 nucleotides are TGTGCCAGCAGCTTAGGCGGCACAGGCGGCAATCAGCCCCAGCATTTT. This encodes CASSLGGTGGNQPQHF. Full variable domain (remainder filled in from reference TRBV13 and TRBJ1-5): AAGVIQSPRHLIKEKRETATLKCYPIPRHDTVYWYQQGPGQDPQFLISFYEKMQSDKGSIPDRFSAQQFSDYHSELNMSSLELGDSALYFCASSLGGTGGNQPQHFGDGTRLSIL.

The chain is built from TRBV30 and TRBJ2-5, with 12 positions matching TRBD1. V lost 2 bases to trimming and J lost 5 bases; unmatched junction nucleotides: 6. This CDR3 region has 15 residues. The germline V gene encodes CDR1 GTSNPN and CDR2 SVGIG (reference sequence). CDR3 in amino acids: CAWSPGTGGLETQYF. CDR3 sequence (DNA): TGTGCCTGGAGTCCTGGGACAGGGGGCTTGGAGACCCAGTACTTC.

This clone was recorded once. The chain carries TRBV12-3 or TRBV12-4 and TRBJ1-5; the D is unclear. The ends were cut back, 6 bases at V and 0 bases at J, with 6 bases in the middle. The CDR3 has 13 amino acids. CDR3: CASSPISNQPQHF. The CDR3 DNA reads TGTGCCAGCAGCCCAATTAGCAATCAGCCCCAGCATTTT.

This chain links TRBV21-1 with TRBJ1-1. TRBV21-1 is deemed a pseudogene. This CDR3 is built from 16 residues. DNA of the CDR3: TGTGCCAGCGAAGGGAGCCAATCTGCGTTTAACACTGAAGCTTTCTTT. This sequence encodes CASEGSQSAFNTEAFF.

The J gene is TRBJ1-1, the V gene TRBV14; possibly TRBD1 for D (5 bases). Germline V lookup: CDR1 SGHDN, CDR2 FVKESK. This CDR3 is built from 15 residues. V lost 4 bases and J 0 bases, leaving 12 bases between the germline ends. The CDR3 is CASSRTGLLNTEAFF. The CDR3 coding sequence is TGTGCCAGCAGCCGGACGGGACTCCTGAACACTGAAGCTTTCTTT.

As for this clone: A read error may produce the germline difference seen at one junction end. The chain is built from TRBV11-3 and TRBJ1-1, with 8 bases that match TRBD1. This CDR3 region has 14 residues. Looked up from germline, CDR1 is SGHNT and CDR2 is YENEEA. The CDR3 protein is CASSLGQGGTEAFF. The CDR3 DNA reads as TGTGCCAGCAGTTTAGGACAGGGTGGCACTGAAGCTTTCTTT.

The chain couples TRBV6-2 or TRBV6-3 to TRBJ1-6, with 7 bases that match TRBD1. After removal of 6 bases from V and 7 bases from J, the junction contained 6 bases not matched to a gene. The germline gives CDR1 MNHEY, CDR2 SVGEGT. This CDR3 region has 14 residues. The CDR3 DNA sequence: TGTGCCAGCAGCGAGGGGGCTTCGAATTCACCCCTCCACTTT. It specifies CASSEGASNSPLHF.

About this clone itself: The junction departs from germline at one end; a sequencing error may be responsible. The chain combines TRBV7-9 with TRBJ2-7; TRBD2 agrees at 8 bases. The CDR3 totals 17 residues. In germline, CDR1 is SEHNR, CDR2 FQNEAQ (reference sequence). The CDR3 reads CASSRAGAGAHSSPSNF. DNA for the CDR3: TGTGCCAGCAGCCGAGCGGGAGCGGGCGCCCACTCCTCACCCTCGAACTTC.